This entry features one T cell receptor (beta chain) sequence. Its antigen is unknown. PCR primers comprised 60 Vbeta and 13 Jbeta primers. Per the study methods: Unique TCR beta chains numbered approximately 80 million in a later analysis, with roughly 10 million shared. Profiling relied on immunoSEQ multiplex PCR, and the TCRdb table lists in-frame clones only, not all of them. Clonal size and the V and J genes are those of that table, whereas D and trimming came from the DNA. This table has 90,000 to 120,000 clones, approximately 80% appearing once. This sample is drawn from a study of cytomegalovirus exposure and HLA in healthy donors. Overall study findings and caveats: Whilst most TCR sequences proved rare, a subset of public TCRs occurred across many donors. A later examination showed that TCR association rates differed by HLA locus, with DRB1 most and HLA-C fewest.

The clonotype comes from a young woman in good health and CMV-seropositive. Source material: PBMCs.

DNA of the CDR3: TGTGCCACCCAAGGACAGGGAGGATCACCCCTCCACTTT. Translation: CATQGQGGSPLHF. This rearrangement joins TRBV2 to TRBJ1-6, with TRBD1 matching over 8 bases. The CDR3 is 13 residues long. J was trimmed by 10 bases and V by 10 bases; bases with no gene match: 9. The germline V gene encodes CDR1 SNHLY and CDR2 FYNNEI.